Shown below are 27 T cell receptor beta chains from a single sample sequenced in a study of PD-1 blockade in classical Hodgkin lymphoma. As to time point: cycle 4 day 1 (C4D1), after five to seven weeks of nivolumab. Exposure to brentuximab vedotin varied, and each patient had relapsed following autologous stem cell transplantation. The protocol was immunoSEQ multiplex PCR, while the TCRdb copy is restricted to in-frame clones and leaves out a portion. The sample has tens of thousands of clones, about 85% seen once. Here the sequenced sample was peripheral blood mononuclear cells (PBMCs), taken before the fourth cycle of nivolumab. Source of these receptors: a human donor with classical Hodgkin lymphoma.

V is TRBV21-1 and J is TRBJ1-5. TRBV21-1 is a pseudogene segment. The CDR3 consists of 20 residues. The CDR3 DNA is TGTGCCAGCAGCAAAGTCGAGAGGGAGGACAGCAGTAGAAGTAATCAGCCCCAGCATTTT. This codes for CASSKVEREDSSRSNQPQHF.

The chain joins TRBV10-3 to TRBJ1-2; D gene ambiguous. V dropped 2 bases and J dropped 8 bases, with 15 bases sitting between them. Per the germline V gene, CDR1 is ENHRY and CDR2 is SYGVKD. The CDR3 has 14 residues. CDR3 in amino acids: CAISERPSEQGYTF. The CDR3 DNA is TGTGCCATCAGTGAGCGGCCCTCCGAGCAAGGCTACACCTTC.

This clone was counted a few times. The CDR3 region has the DNA TGTGCCAGCAGCTTAGTTGGGGGTAACACTGAAGCTTTCTTT. This translates into CASSLVGGNTEAFF. This rearrangement joins TRBV7-6 to TRBJ1-1, with D possibly TRBD1 on 5 matching bases. The CDR3 is 14 amino acids. V dropped 1 base and J dropped 2 bases, with 8 bases sitting between them. CDR1 is SGHVS, CDR2 FNYEAQ, per germline.

This clone was observed at least ten times. V usage is TRBV30 and J usage is TRBJ1-5, with D tentatively TRBD1 (5 bases). The V gene's germline CDR1 is GTSNPN and CDR2 SVGIG (reference sequence). Trimming pared 2 bases from V and 5 bases from J, leaving 16 bases between. The CDR3 extends over 15 amino acids. CDR3 protein: CAWSFPDRTDQPQHF. DNA for the CDR3: TGTGCCTGGAGTTTTCCCGACAGAACCGATCAGCCCCAGCATTTT.

The chain combines TRBV9 with TRBJ1-6; D perhaps matches TRBD1 (6 bases). The germline V gene encodes CDR1 SGDLS and CDR2 YYNGEE. Deletions cut 4 bases from V and 7 bases from J, with 12 bases between. The length of the CDR3 is 14 residues. The CDR3 coding sequence is TGTGCCAGCAGCCGGGACACGGAGAATTCACCCCTCCACTTT. Amino acid sequence: CASSRDTENSPLHF.

The CDR3 DNA is TGCGCCAGCAGCTTCTGGGGGACCCAGGGAGATACGCAGTATTTT. It encodes CASSFWGTQGDTQYF. The J gene is TRBJ2-3, the V gene TRBV5-1; the D call may be TRBD1 or TRBD2 (5 bases each). The CDR3 spans 15 residues. V was shortened by 2 bases and J by 5 bases, with 15 bases between the two germline ends. Germline V CDR1 and CDR2: SGHRS, YFSETQ.

The V and J genes are TRBV19 and TRBJ1-1; 7 nucleotides align to TRBD1. Germline CDR1 reads LNHDA; CDR2 reads SQIVND (reference sequence). J lost 0 bases, V lost 7 bases, and 11 bases had no gene match. The CDR3 has 16 amino acids. The CDR3 sequence: CASKVEGAIMNTEAFF. The CDR3 nucleotides are TGTGCCAGTAAGGTCGAGGGGGCTATAATGAACACTGAAGCTTTCTTT. The variable domain in full, completed from reference TRBV19 and TRBJ1-1, reads DGGITQSPKYLFRKEGQNVTLSCEQNLNHDAMYWYRQDPGQGLRLIYYSQIVNDFQKGDIAEGYSVSREKKESFPLTVTSAQKNPTAFYLCASKVEGAIMNTEAFFGQGTRLTVV.

A single count supports this clone. The same CDR3 arises from other DNA sequences in this sample as well. This chain links TRBV28 with TRBJ2-7, with D unresolved. The CDR3 runs to 11 residues. Germline CDR1 and CDR2: MDHEN and SYDVKM. V dropped 5 bases and J dropped 3 bases, with 5 bases sitting between them. CDR3 nucleotide sequence: TGTGCCAGCAGTAGAGGCTACGAGCAGTACTTC. Translating it yields CASSRGYEQYF. Full variable domain (remainder filled in from reference TRBV28 and TRBJ2-7): DVKVTQSSRYLVKRTGEKVFLECVQDMDHENMFWYRQDPGLGLRLIYFSYDVKMKEKGDIPEGYSVSREKKERFSLILESASTNQTSMYLCASSRGYEQYFGPGTRLTVT.

The J gene is TRBJ2-7, the V gene TRBV6-5, with TRBD2 matching 10 bases. Germline values: CDR1 MNHEY, CDR2 SVGAGI. The CDR3 extends over 15 amino acids. Losses at the gene ends were 2 bases for V and 3 bases for J; bases not matched to a gene: 4. The CDR3 DNA is TGTGCCAGCAGTTACCCGAGCGGGGGGGTCTACGAGCAGTACTTC. Translating gives CASSYPSGGVYEQYF.

This clone was seen once. The CDR3 region is CASSYSGETQYF. For the CDR3, the DNA is TGTGCCAGCAGTTACTCAGGGGAGACCCAGTACTTC. V and J are TRBV6-5 and TRBJ2-5, with D uncertain. CDR1 is MNHEY, CDR2 SVGAGI, per germline. The CDR3 extends over 12 amino acids. The V gene lost 0 bases and the J gene lost 5 bases, with 4 bases spanning the gap.

The chain couples TRBV7-2 to TRBJ2-3; 10 bases align to TRBD2. CDR1 is SGHTA and CDR2 is FQGNSA in the germline V gene. Trimming took 3 bases from V and 0 from J; bases not matched to a gene: 6. The CDR3 is made up of 17 amino acids. The CDR3 DNA is TGTGCCAGCAGCTTCTCTTCGACTAGCGGGAGCACAGATACGCAGTATTTT. Translation: CASSFSSTSGSTDTQYF.

The chain joins TRBV28 to TRBJ1-5; 11 bases are a match to TRBD1. CDR1 MDHEN and CDR2 SYDVKM come from the germline V gene. V lost 5 bases to trimming and J lost 5 bases; unmatched junction nucleotides: 14. The length of the CDR3 is 18 residues. The CDR3 DNA reads as TGTGCCAGCAGTCGGACAGGGGGCGTACCGTTTTTGGATCAGCCCCAGCATTTT. Translation gives CASSRTGGVPFLDQPQHF.

The J gene is TRBJ2-3, the V gene TRBV7-2; 7 bases line up with TRBD2. Germline lookup yields CDR1 SGHTA and CDR2 FQGNSA. This CDR3 has 17 residues. J lost 0 bases, V lost 2 bases, and 8 bases had no gene match. CDR3 DNA: TGTGCCAGCAGCTTAAGCGGGGCGGCGGGGAGCACAGATACGCAGTATTTT. It codes for CASSLSGAAGSTDTQYF.

The rearrangement uses TRBV5-1 and TRBJ1-2; TRBD1 matches 7 bases. The V and J ends lost 0 bases and 6 bases, in that order; junction bases with no gene match: 5. The CDR3 covers 14 residues. Germline assignment: CDR1 SGHRS and CDR2 YFSETQ. CDR3 protein: CASSLEDRIHGYTF. Here the CDR3 DNA reads TGCGCCAGCAGCTTGGAGGACAGGATCCATGGCTACACCTTC.

This sequence joins TRBV5-4 and TRBJ2-3; 7 bases match TRBD1. V lost 5 bases to trimming and J lost 2 bases; unmatched junction nucleotides: 8. Germline assignment: CDR1 SGHNT and CDR2 YYREEE (reference sequence). The CDR3 consists of 15 residues. The CDR3 loop reads CASRPVGTATDTQYF. The DNA of the CDR3 is TGTGCCAGCAGGCCCGTCGGGACAGCCACAGATACGCAGTATTTT. Full variable domain (outside the CDR3, taken from reference TRBV5-4 and TRBJ2-3): ETGVTQSPTHLIKTRGQQVTLRCSSQSGHNTVSWYQQALGQGPQFIFQYYREEENGRGNFPPRFSGLQFPNYSSELNVNALELDDSALYLCASRPVGTATDTQYFGPGTRLTVL.

The chain employs TRBV25-1 and TRBJ2-3; 9 nucleotides agree with TRBD2. J was trimmed by 4 bases and V by 5 bases; bases with no gene match: 4. Per germline, CDR1 MGHDK and CDR2 SYGVNS. The CDR3 spans 14 residues. This CDR3 is CASSPAGGPDTQYF. DNA for the CDR3: TGTGCCAGCAGTCCCGCGGGGGGGCCAGATACGCAGTATTTT.

The chain carries TRBV19 and TRBJ2-3, with 9 bases fitting TRBD1. V lost 8 bases, J lost 0 bases, and 3 bases stayed unmatched. Looked up from germline, CDR1 is LNHDA and CDR2 is SQIVND (reference sequence). CDR3 length: 14 amino acids. The CDR3 region is CASGTGPSTDTQYF. The CDR3 DNA reads as TGTGCCAGTGGGACAGGGCCGAGCACAGATACGCAGTATTTT.

This chain links TRBV5-1 with TRBJ1-1; 7 positions match TRBD1. The J segment lost 1 base and the V segment lost 4 bases, leaving 7 bases of the junction unmatched. Germline loops: CDR1 SGHRS, CDR2 YFSETQ. This CDR3 is built from 15 residues. Here the CDR3 reads CASSPRDRSNTEAFF. The DNA of the CDR3 is TGCGCCAGCAGCCCCCGGGACAGATCGAACACTGAAGCTTTCTTT.

V gene TRBV6-5 combines with J gene TRBJ1-5; 9 bases align to TRBD1. The CDR3 covers 14 residues. The V gene's germline CDR1 is MNHEY and CDR2 SVGAGI. V lost 4 bases and J lost 8; bases outside the gene matches: 6. DNA for the CDR3: TGTGCCAGCAGTTTTCGGACAGGGGTTAAGCCCCAGCATTTT. Residues: CASSFRTGVKPQHF.

The J gene is TRBJ2-3, the V gene TRBV5-1; 9 bases fit TRBD1. Germline V gives CDR1 SGHRS, CDR2 YFSETQ. The CDR3 is made up of 15 amino acids. V was clipped by 2 bases and J by 3 bases; unmatched bases: 4. The CDR3 region has the DNA TGCGCCAGCAGCTTTACAGGGGGCGCAACAGATACGCAGTATTTT. Translating gives CASSFTGGATDTQYF. Based on the CDR3 plus reference TRBV5-1 and TRBJ2-3, the full variable domain is KAGVTQTPRYLIKTRGQQVTLSCSPISGHRSVSWYQQTPGQGLQFLFEYFSETQRNKGNFPGRFSGRQFSNSRSEMNVSTLELGDSALYLCASSFTGGATDTQYFGPGTRLTVL.

V and J are TRBV5-4 and TRBJ2-2, with 12 bases lining up with TRBD2. With 4 bases clipped from V and 3 bases from J, the junction kept 1 base outside the gene matches. Germline V lookup: CDR1 SGHNT, CDR2 YYREEE (reference sequence). The CDR3 has 15 residues. The CDR3 DNA follows: TGTGCCAGCAGCCGACTAGCGGGGGACACCGGGGAGCTGTTTTTT. Protein product: CASSRLAGDTGELFF.

The chain links TRBV6-5 to TRBJ1-2, with D possibly TRBD1 on 6 matching bases. The V end was cut by 2 bases, the J end by 3 bases, with 7 bases between. The CDR3 runs 13 residues. Germline CDR1 reads MNHEY; CDR2 reads SVGAGI. CDR3 nucleotide sequence: TGTGCCAGCAGTTACGCAGGGGACTATGGCTACACCTTC. Protein: CASSYAGDYGYTF.

The chain couples TRBV28 to TRBJ2-5; 7 bases line up with TRBD2. Germline lookup yields CDR1 MDHEN and CDR2 SYDVKM. The trim removed 6 bases at V and 2 bases at J, leaving 3 bases unmatched. This CDR3 has 13 residues. This chain's CDR3 is CASSWGGQETQYF. The CDR3 DNA is TGTGCCAGCAGCTGGGGAGGGCAAGAGACCCAGTACTTC.

The chain couples TRBV7-2 to TRBJ2-7; 9 nucleotides match TRBD1. The ends lost 4 bases at V and 4 bases at J; junction bases unmatched: 14. Germline assignment: CDR1 SGHTA and CDR2 FQGNSA. The CDR3 totals 17 residues. In DNA, the CDR3 is TGTGCCAGCAGCTCGTTAAGAGCCCGGGACAGGGCTTACGAGCAGTACTTC. Residues: CASSSLRARDRAYEQYF.

This clone was observed a few times. The genes are TRBV7-7 and TRBJ2-6; no clear D. V was shortened by 5 bases and J by 2 bases, with 10 bases between the two germline ends. The length of the CDR3 is 15 residues. Germline V CDR1 and CDR2: SSHAT, FNYEAQ (reference sequence). The CDR3 DNA sequence: TGTGCCAGCAGCCCCCCGCGCCCTGGGGCCAACGTCCTGACTTTC. This codes for CASSPPRPGANVLTF.

The gene calls are TRBV2 and TRBJ1-5; unclear D gene. The CDR3 extends over 12 amino acids. Germline V gene sequence: CDR1 SNHLY, CDR2 FYNNEI. Trimming took off 2 bases at V and 5 bases at J, with 4 bases between the two ends. The CDR3 protein is CASSESHQPQHF. Here the CDR3 DNA reads TGTGCCAGCAGTGAAAGCCATCAGCCCCAGCATTTT.

The rearrangement uses TRBV6-4 and TRBJ1-4; D perhaps matches TRBD1 (6 bases). CDR1 is MRHNA, CDR2 SNTAGT, per germline. The CDR3 covers 11 residues. V lost 8 bases and J 8 bases, leaving 9 bases between the germline ends. CDR3 protein: CASRTGEKLFF. The CDR3 DNA follows: TGTGCCAGCCGAACAGGGGAAAAACTGTTTTTT.